These T cell receptor beta chains were read from a single sample in a study of T cells in Graves' hyperthyroidism and ophthalmopathy. Each CDR3 protein is one row after TCRdb ran MiXCR on the multiplex PCR reads. The sample has 450,000 to 700,000 distinct CDR3 sequences, just over 45% seen once. The specimen sequenced was peripheral blood or thyroid tissue (not recorded which). These receptors were obtained from a woman younger than 35 with Graves' hyperthyroidism. Each CDR3 is given with its conserved first and last residue. The D gene is left open where the match is weak. Size tells how often a clone was seen (once, few, many) or the class of an expanded clone, and some rows leave it out.

j_call d_call v_call clone_size cdr3_aa cdr3_nt
TRBJ2-7 NA TRBV3-1 NA CASSQEDSSYEQYF TGTGCCAGCAGCCAAGAAGATAGCTCCTACGAGCAGTACTTC
TRBJ1-2 TRBD1 TRBV25-1 many CASSATGGAGGYTF TGTGCCAGCAGTGCCACAGGGGGCGCGGGAGGCTACACCTTC
TRBJ2-6 TRBD1 TRBV24-1 many CATSDPTGRAGANVLTF TGTGCCACCAGTGATCCGACAGGGAGAGCTGGGGCCAACGTCCTGACTTTC
TRBJ2-1 TRBD2 TRBV10-3 few CAISGTSQQGEQFF TGTGCCATCAGCGGGACTAGCCAACAGGGTGAGCAGTTCTTC
TRBJ1-5 NA TRBV15 many CATSRDKQGLVQPQHF TGTGCCACCAGCAGAGATAAGCAGGGGCTGGTTCAGCCCCAGCATTTT
TRBJ1-6 NA TRBV7-9 many CASSLVQGGDSPLHF TGTGCCAGCAGCTTAGTACAGGGAGGGGATTCACCCCTCCACTTT
TRBJ2-7 TRBD2 TRBV10-3 NA CAISGRENEQYF TGTGCCATCAGTGGGCGGGAGAACGAGCAGTACTTC
TRBJ1-5 NA TRBV7-6 many CASSLERAGTSNQPQHF TGTGCCAGCAGCTTAGAAAGGGCAGGGACCAGCAATCAGCCCCAGCATTTT
TRBJ1-6 NA TRBV20-1 many CSASDLSYNSPLHF TGCAGTGCTAGCGACCTATCCTATAATTCACCCCTCCACTTT
TRBJ1-2 NA TRBV5-5 NA CASSLVSGGDTF TGTGCCAGCAGCTTGGTGTCAGGCGGTGACACCTTC
TRBJ2-1 TRBD1 TRBV7-6 NA CASSHRGSYNEQFF TGTGCCAGCAGTCACAGGGGCTCCTACAATGAGCAGTTCTTC
TRBJ1-6 TRBD1 TRBV2 many CASSPGQPNSPLHF TGTGCCAGCAGTCCGGGACAGCCTAATTCACCCCTCCACTTT
TRBJ2-5 NA TRBV7-2 many CASSSQWLGETQYF TGTGCCAGCAGCTCCCAGTGGCTTGGGGAGACCCAGTACTTC
TRBJ2-7 NA TRBV10-3 few CAISFGGGPYEQYF TGTGCCATCAGTTTCGGGGGAGGCCCCTACGAGCAGTACTTC
TRBJ1-2 TRBD1 TRBV7-9 many CASSWDRDGYTF TGTGCCAGCAGCTGGGACAGGGATGGCTACACCTTC
TRBJ1-2 NA TRBV7-2 NA CASSFFRGVYGYTF TGTGCCAGCAGCTTCTTTAGGGGCGTCTATGGCTACACCTTC
TRBJ1-6 NA TRBV20-1 NA CSASDNSYNSPLHF TGCAGTGCTAGTGACAACTCCTATAATTCACCCCTCCACTTT
TRBJ2-5 TRBD2 TRBV4-2 NA CASSQTSGGGETQYF TGTGCCAGCAGCCAAACTAGCGGAGGGGGGGAGACCCAGTACTTC
TRBJ2-7 NA TRBV7-2 many CASSLFRGNTYEQYF TGTGCCAGCAGCTTATTTCGGGGTAACACCTACGAGCAGTACTTC
TRBJ1-5 NA TRBV20-1 many CSARAGGRLYSNQPQHF TGCAGTGCTAGAGCGGGCGGGCGATTATATAGCAATCAGCCCCAGCATTTT
TRBJ2-7 NA TRBV20-1 many CSARAGPYEQYF TGCAGTGCTAGAGCCGGACCCTACGAGCAGTACTTC
TRBJ2-7 TRBD2 TRBV30 few CAWTPFASGSFEQYF TGTGCCTGGACCCCATTCGCTAGCGGGAGTTTCGAGCAGTACTTC
TRBJ2-7 TRBD2 TRBV4-3 few CASSQLHRDYNHYEQYF TGCGCCAGCAGCCAACTTCACCGGGACTACAACCATTACGAGCAGTACTTC
TRBJ1-1 NA TRBV7-6 NA CASSPGQFLGAEAFF TGTGCCAGCAGCCCCGGACAGTTTTTGGGGGCTGAAGCTTTCTTT
TRBJ2-7 NA TRBV7-9 many CASSTDSFSYEQYF TGTGCCAGCAGCACAGACAGCTTCTCCTACGAGCAGTACTTC
TRBJ2-7 NA TRBV6-5 many CASSRYLSYEQYF TGTGCCAGCAGCCGATATCTCTCCTACGAGCAGTACTTC
TRBJ1-6 NA TRBV12-3/TRBV12-4 many CASSRIYNSPLHF TGTGCCAGCAGCAGGATCTATAATTCACCCCTCCACTTT
TRBJ1-1 NA TRBV9 once CASSAIEGTNTEAFF TGTGCCAGCAGTGCTATTGAGGGGACGAACACTGAAGCTTTCTTT
TRBJ2-3 NA TRBV12-3/TRBV12-4 NA CASSQTSGIADTQYF TGTGCCAGCAGCCAGACTAGTGGAATCGCAGATACGCAGTATTTT
TRBJ1-5 TRBD1 TRBV29-1 NA CSVRKGTGGSYEHF TGCAGCGTCCGCAAAGGGACAGGAGGGAGCTACGAGCATTTT
TRBJ2-3 NA TRBV11-2 NA CASSRGAVGWDTQYF TGTGCCAGCAGCCGGGGAGCGGTCGGATGGGATACGCAGTATTTT
TRBJ1-5 TRBD1 TRBV4-1 NA CASSQENWQGGDQPQHF TGCGCCAGCAGCCAAGAGAATTGGCAGGGGGGCGATCAGCCCCAGCATTTT
TRBJ1-2 TRBD1 TRBV4-1 many CASSQTVPGQGLDGYTF TGCGCCAGCAGCCAGACAGTCCCGGGACAGGGGTTGGATGGCTACACCTTC
TRBJ2-7 TRBD2 TRBV4-3 many CASSQDASGSYEQYF TGCGCCAGCAGCCAAGATGCTAGCGGGAGCTACGAGCAGTACTTC
TRBJ1-1 NA TRBV19 NA CASSLTSGGSMNTEAFF TGTGCCAGTAGTCTGACTAGCGGGGGGAGTATGAACACTGAAGCTTTCTTT
TRBJ1-4 NA TRBV7-9 many CASSLGYSLLATNEKLFF TGTGCCAGCAGCTTAGGGTATTCGTTACTTGCAACTAATGAAAAACTGTTTTTT
TRBJ1-1 NA TRBV6-5 many CASSRGTARVAEAFF TGTGCCAGCAGCCGAGGGACGGCCCGAGTGGCTGAAGCTTTCTTT
TRBJ2-6 NA TRBV5-5 NA CASSQGDTGANVLTF TGCGCCAGCAGCCAAGGCGATACAGGGGCCAACGTCCTGACTTTC